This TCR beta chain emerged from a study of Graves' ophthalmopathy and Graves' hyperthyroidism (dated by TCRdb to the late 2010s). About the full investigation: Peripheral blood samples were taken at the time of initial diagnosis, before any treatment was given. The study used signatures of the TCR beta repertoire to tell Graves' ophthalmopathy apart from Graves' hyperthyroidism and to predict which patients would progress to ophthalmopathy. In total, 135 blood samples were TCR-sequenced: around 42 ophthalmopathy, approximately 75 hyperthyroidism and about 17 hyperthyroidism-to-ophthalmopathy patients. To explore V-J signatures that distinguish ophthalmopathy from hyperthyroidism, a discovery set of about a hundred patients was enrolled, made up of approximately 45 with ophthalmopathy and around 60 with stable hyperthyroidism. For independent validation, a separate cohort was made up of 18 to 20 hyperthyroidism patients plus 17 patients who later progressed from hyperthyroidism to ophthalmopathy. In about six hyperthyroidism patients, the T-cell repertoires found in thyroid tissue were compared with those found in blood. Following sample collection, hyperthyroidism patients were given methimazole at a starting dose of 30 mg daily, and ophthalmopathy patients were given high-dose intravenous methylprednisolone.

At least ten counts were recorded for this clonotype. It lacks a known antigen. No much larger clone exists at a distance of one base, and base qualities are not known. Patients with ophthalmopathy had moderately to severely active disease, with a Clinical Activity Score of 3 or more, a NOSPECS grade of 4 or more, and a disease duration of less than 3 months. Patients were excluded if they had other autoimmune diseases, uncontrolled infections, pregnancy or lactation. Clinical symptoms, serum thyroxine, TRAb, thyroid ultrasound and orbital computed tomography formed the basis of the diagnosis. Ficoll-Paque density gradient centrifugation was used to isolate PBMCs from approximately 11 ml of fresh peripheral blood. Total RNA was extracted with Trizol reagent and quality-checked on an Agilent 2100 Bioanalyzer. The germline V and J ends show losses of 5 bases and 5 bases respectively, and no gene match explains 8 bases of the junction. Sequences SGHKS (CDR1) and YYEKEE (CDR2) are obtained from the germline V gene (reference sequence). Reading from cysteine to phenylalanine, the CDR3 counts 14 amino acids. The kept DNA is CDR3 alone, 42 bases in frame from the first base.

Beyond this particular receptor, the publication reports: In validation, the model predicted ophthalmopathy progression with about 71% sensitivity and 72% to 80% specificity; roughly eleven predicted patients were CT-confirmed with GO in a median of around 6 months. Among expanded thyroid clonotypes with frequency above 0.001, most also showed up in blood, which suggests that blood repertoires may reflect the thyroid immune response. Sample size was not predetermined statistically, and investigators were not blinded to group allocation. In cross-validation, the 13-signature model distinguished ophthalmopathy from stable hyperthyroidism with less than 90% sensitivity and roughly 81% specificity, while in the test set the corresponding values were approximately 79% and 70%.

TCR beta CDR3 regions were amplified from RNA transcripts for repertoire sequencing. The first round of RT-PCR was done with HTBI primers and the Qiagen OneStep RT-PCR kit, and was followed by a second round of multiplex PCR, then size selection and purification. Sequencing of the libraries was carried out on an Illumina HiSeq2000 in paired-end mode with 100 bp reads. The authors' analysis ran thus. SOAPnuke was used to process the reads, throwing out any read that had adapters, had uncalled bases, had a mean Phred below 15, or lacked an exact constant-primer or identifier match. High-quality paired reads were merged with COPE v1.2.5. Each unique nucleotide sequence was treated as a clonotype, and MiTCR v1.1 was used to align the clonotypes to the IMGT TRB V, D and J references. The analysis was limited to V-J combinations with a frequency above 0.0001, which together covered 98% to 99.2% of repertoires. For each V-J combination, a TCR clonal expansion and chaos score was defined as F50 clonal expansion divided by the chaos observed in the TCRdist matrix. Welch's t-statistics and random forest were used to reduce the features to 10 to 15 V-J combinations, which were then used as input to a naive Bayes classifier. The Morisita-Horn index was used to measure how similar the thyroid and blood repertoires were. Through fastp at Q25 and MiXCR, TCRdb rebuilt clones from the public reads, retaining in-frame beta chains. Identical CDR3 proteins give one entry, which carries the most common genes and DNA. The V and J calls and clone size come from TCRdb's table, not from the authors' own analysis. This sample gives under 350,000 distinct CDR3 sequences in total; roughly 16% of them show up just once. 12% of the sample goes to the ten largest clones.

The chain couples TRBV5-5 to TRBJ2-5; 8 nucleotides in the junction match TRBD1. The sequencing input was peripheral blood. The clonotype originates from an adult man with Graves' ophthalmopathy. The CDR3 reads CASRSPGGAETQYF. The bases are TGTGCCAGCAGGTCCCCAGGGGGCGCGGAGACCCAGTACTTC. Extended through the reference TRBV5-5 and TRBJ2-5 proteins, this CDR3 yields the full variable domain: DAGVTQSPTHLIKTRGQQVTLRCSPISGHKSVSWYQQVLGQGPQFIFQYYEKEERGRGNFPDRFSARQFPNYSSELNVNALLLGDSALYLCASRSPGGAETQYFGPGTRLLVL.